This record concerns one T cell receptor (beta chain) sequence. The data were taken from a study of control samples from healthy donors and cancer patients. The CDR3 totals 16 residues. The germline V gene has CDR1 SGHTA and CDR2 FQGNSA. Deletions cut 3 bases from V and 4 bases from J, with 18 bases between. Produced via immunoSEQ multiplex PCR; TCRdb's table is partial and in-frame only. The table lists 150,000 to 200,000 clones, roughly 94% of them singletons. This clonotype originated in a woman aged 18-29 years in good health. The source material was blood. The V and J genes are TRBV7-2 and TRBJ1-1; weak D call: TRBD1 (5 bases). The CDR3 DNA sequence: TGTGCCAGCAGCTTCACGCCGGGGCAGCCGAGCACTGAAGCTTTCTTT. Translated, it gives CASSFTPGQPSTEAFF.